This TCR beta chain was identified in a study of T cells in Graves' hyperthyroidism and ophthalmopathy. This clonotype was observed many times. RNA transcripts were the template for amplifying TCR beta CDR3 regions. Initially, a first-round RT-PCR of the TCR CDR3 employed the HTBI primer set. In TCRdb, the multiplex PCR reads were re-called with MiXCR into one record per CDR3 protein. The table has 150,000 or so distinct CDR3 sequences, less than 25% seen once. The CDR3 length is 14 residues. Germline V gives CDR1 LGHNT, CDR2 FRNRAP. Trimming took 7 bases from V and 4 from J; bases not matched to a gene: 5.

The sequence derives from a woman aged 50 to 65 with Graves' hyperthyroidism that later progressed to Graves' ophthalmopathy. Sample: blood. The chain uses TRBV12-5 and TRBJ1-5; 9 bases fit TRBD1. CDR3 DNA sequence: TGTGCTAGTGCCCCCGGGACAGGGAATCAGCCCCAGCATTTT. Protein sequence: CASAPGTGNQPQHF. Filled out from reference TRBV12-5 and TRBJ1-5, the complete variable domain reads DARVTQTPRHKVTEMGQEVTMRCQPILGHNTVFWYRQTMMQGLELLAYFRNRAPLDDSGMPKDRFSAEMPDATLATLKIQPSEPRDSAVYFCASAPGTGNQPQHFGDGTRLSIL.